This T cell receptor beta chain was identified during a study of CD8 T cells in Susac syndrome. Study outcomes and limitations: The authors acknowledged that their TCR sequencing and HLA analysis involved a relatively small number of individuals.

Random-hexamer reverse transcription was applied to roughly 0.5 to 1 ug RNA. TCRdb fed the immunoSEQ multiplex PCR reads into MiXCR, producing one record per CDR3 protein. Of a few hundred thousand distinct CDR3 sequences listed, 70% to 90% are singletons. This CDR3 comprises 16 residues. Germline CDR1 and CDR2: MNHEY and SMNVEV (reference sequence). Trimming took 6 bases from V and 2 from J, leaving 19 bases between them. For this clonotype: The antigen remains undetermined.

Material for sequencing was CD8+ T cells from PBMCs. This chain links TRBV27 with TRBJ1-2; unclear D gene. This TCR derives from a human donor with multiple sclerosis. The CDR3 sequence is CASSLGFPDRNYGYTF. CDR3 coding DNA: TGTGCCAGCAGCCTGGGGTTCCCAGACCGAAACTATGGCTACACCTTC.